The 31 T cell receptor beta chains in this list originate from one sample, sequenced in a study of blood T cell repertoires in COVID-19. TCRdb's copy holds only in-frame clones and misses some; the assay was immunoSEQ multiplex PCR. Of approximately 120,000 clones listed, around 76% are singletons. Sequencing was done on a sample of peripheral blood. The origin of the receptors is a human donor in a cohort sampled during active COVID-19.

The chain employs TRBV6-5 and TRBJ2-2, with D maybe TRBD2 (7 bases). Trimming stripped 6 bases from V and 4 bases from J, with 15 bases between. The CDR3 loop spans 15 amino acids. Germline V gene sequence: CDR1 MNHEY, CDR2 SVGAGI. CDR3 sequence reads: CASSYTGRGTGELFF. The CDR3 DNA reads TGTGCCAGCAGCTACACAGGGAGGGGCACCGGGGAGCTGTTTTTT.

V is TRBV12-3 or TRBV12-4 and J is TRBJ2-7; TRBD1 matches at 12 bases. This CDR3 spans 13 amino acids. The junction had 6 bases not matched to a gene; V was cut back by 8 bases and J by 7 bases. For the CDR3, the DNA is TGTGCCAGCCAGGGACAGGGGGCGAGTGAGCAGTACTTC. Amino acid sequence: CASQGQGASEQYF.

The chain has TRBV6-6 and TRBJ2-7, with TRBD1 as a possible D gene (6 bases). This CDR3 is built from 13 residues. V dropped 6 bases and J dropped 2 bases, with 11 bases sitting between them. Germline assignment: CDR1 MNHNY and CDR2 SVGAGI (reference sequence). CDR3 loop: CASSQGLTYEQYF. Written as DNA, the CDR3 is TGTGCCAGCAGCCAGGGGCTTACCTACGAGCAGTACTTC.

J is TRBJ1-2 and V is TRBV3-1 (or the pseudogene TRBV3-2), with D maybe TRBD1 (5 bases). Germline V gene lookup returns CDR1 LGHDT and CDR2 YNNKEL (reference sequence). The CDR3 is made up of 13 amino acids. Trimming took 3 bases from V and 6 from J, leaving 11 bases between them. The DNA for the CDR3 is TGTGCCAGCAGCCATGGTGGGGGGGATGGCTACACCTTC. It is translated as CASSHGGGDGYTF.

The rearrangement uses TRBV19 and TRBJ2-3; 7 bases align to TRBD2. Germline V CDR1 and CDR2: LNHDA, SQIVND (reference sequence). The V and J ends lost 8 bases and 0 bases, in that order; junction bases with no gene match: 8. The CDR3 covers 15 residues. CDR3 DNA sequence: TGTGCCAGTCAACCTTGGGGGGGGAGCACAGATACGCAGTATTTT. It yields the protein CASQPWGGSTDTQYF.

The chain carries TRBV27 and TRBJ1-2; D remains unclear. Germline V gene lookup returns CDR1 MNHEY and CDR2 SMNVEV (reference sequence). The V end was cut by 0 bases, the J end by 6 bases, with 8 bases between. The CDR3 contains 13 residues. The CDR3 loop is CASSLSTGNGYTF. CDR3 nucleotide sequence: TGTGCCAGCAGTTTATCGACGGGGAATGGCTACACCTTC.

The DNA for the CDR3 is TGTGCCAGCTCCGGGGGCTACGAGCAGTACTTC. It yields the protein CASSGGYEQYF. The chain combines TRBV12-3 or TRBV12-4 with TRBJ2-7; possible D gene TRBD2, 6 bases. The V and J ends lost 8 bases and 3 bases respectively, with 8 bases between them. The CDR3 extends over 11 amino acids.

This clone has more than one count but fewer than ten. The chain joins TRBV5-1 to TRBJ2-5; 9 bases are a match to TRBD1. This CDR3 spans 14 amino acids. CDR1 and CDR2 (germline): SGHRS, YFSETQ. With V trimmed by 2 bases and J by 3 bases, 2 bases remained unmatched. The CDR3 loop reads CASSFGTGKETQYF. For the CDR3, the DNA is TGCGCCAGCAGCTTCGGGACAGGGAAAGAGACCCAGTACTTC.

The chain couples TRBV18 to TRBJ2-7; 7 positions match TRBD1. V was pared by 3 bases and J by 4 bases, with 9 bases of the junction left unmatched. The CDR3 is 15 amino acids. The germline gives CDR1 KGHSH, CDR2 LQKENI. In DNA, the CDR3 is TGTGCCAGCTCACCTCAGACAGGGACAAGGTACGAGCAGTACTTC. It yields the protein CASSPQTGTRYEQYF.

The gene calls are TRBV29-1 and TRBJ2-1, with D perhaps matching TRBD2 (7 bases). Germline V gives CDR1 SQVTM, CDR2 ANQGSEA. Trimming pared 5 bases from V and 6 bases from J, leaving 26 bases between. This CDR3 spans 17 amino acids. The CDR3 spells CSVRGWVEGEGRNEQFF. The CDR3 coding sequence is TGCAGCGTTAGGGGTTGGGTTGAGGGGGAGGGACGCAATGAGCAGTTCTTC.

This chain joins TRBV11-3 and TRBJ2-2; D is unresolved. The CDR3 contains 14 residues. Trimming removed 1 base from V and 0 bases from J, with 3 bases in between. Germline loops: CDR1 SGHNT, CDR2 YENEEA. The chain's CDR3 is CASSLGPNTGELFF. The CDR3 nucleotides read TGTGCCAGCAGCTTAGGGCCGAACACCGGGGAGCTGTTTTTT. Supplemented by reference TRBV11-3 and TRBJ2-2, the full variable domain reads EAGVVQSPRYKIIEKKQPVAFWCNPISGHNTLYWYLQNLGQGPELLIRYENEEAVDDSQLPKDRFSAERLKGVDSTLKIQPAELGDSAVYLCASSLGPNTGELFFGEGSRLTVL.

Only one count was recorded for this clone. V gene TRBV2 combines with J gene TRBJ2-3; 7 bases are a match to TRBD2. CDR1 is SNHLY, CDR2 FYNNEI, per germline. J was trimmed by 8 bases and V by 6 bases; bases with no gene match: 14. The CDR3 totals 15 residues. CDR3 region: CASSAGTIARGTQYF. The CDR3 DNA sequence: TGTGCCAGCAGCGCGGGGACTATAGCCCGCGGTACGCAGTATTTT.

This clone has only one observation. V and J are TRBV5-4 and TRBJ1-2; tentatively, D is TRBD1 (5 bases). Trimming left V 0 bases short and J 2 bases short, with 20 bases between. In germline, CDR1 is SGHNT, CDR2 YYREEE (reference sequence). The CDR3 extends over 18 amino acids. The CDR3 reads CASSLGLSGKKSNYGYTF. The CDR3 region has the DNA TGTGCCAGCAGCTTGGGCCTATCAGGGAAAAAATCAAACTATGGCTACACCTTC.

V and J are TRBV19 and TRBJ1-1; D might be TRBD1 (5 bases). This CDR3 is built from 14 residues. CDR1 is LNHDA, CDR2 SQIVND, per germline (reference sequence). Trimming took 5 bases from V and 7 from J, leaving 17 bases between them. The CDR3 DNA sequence: TGTGCCAGTAGTGGGGTCAAAGGGGTATTTGAAGCTTTCTTT. Translated, it gives CASSGVKGVFEAFF.

The chain recombines TRBV2 with TRBJ2-1; 10 bases line up with TRBD2. V shed 3 bases, J shed 8 bases, and the junction held 7 bases outside the gene matches. This CDR3 has 15 residues. CDR1 and CDR2 (germline): SNHLY, FYNNEI. The CDR3 bases are TGTGCCAGCAGTGAGAGGGCTAGCGGGGGCGATGAGCAGTTCTTC. Protein: CASSERASGGDEQFF.

The V and J genes are TRBV5-6 and TRBJ2-5, with a possible D match to TRBD2 (5 bases). Germline CDR1 reads SGHDT; CDR2 reads YYEEEE. This CDR3 has 13 amino acids. The V gene lost 4 bases and the J gene lost 0 bases, with 7 bases spanning the gap. The DNA for the CDR3 is TGTGCCAGCAGCCGGGAATACCAAGAGACCCAGTACTTC. This codes for CASSREYQETQYF.

The gene calls are TRBV28 and TRBJ1-2, with 10 bases matching TRBD1. The CDR3 loop spans 15 amino acids. Germline CDR1 and CDR2: MDHEN and SYDVKM. V shed 6 bases, J shed 7 bases, and the junction held 11 bases outside the gene matches. The CDR3, as DNA: TGTGCCAGCAGACCCCCCCCTGGACAGGGGGGTGGCTACACCTTC. Translated: CASRPPPGQGGGYTF.

The chain carries TRBV19 and TRBJ1-1; TRBD1 agrees at 12 bases. The CDR3 sequence is 17 residues long. J lost 1 base, V lost 5 bases, and 8 bases had no gene match. Germline CDR1 LNHDA, CDR2 SQIVND (reference sequence). CDR3 DNA: TGTGCCAGTAGTTCAGCCGGGACAGGGGGCCCGAACACTGAAGCTTTCTTT. It codes for CASSSAGTGGPNTEAFF. The full variable domain, in which reference TRBV19 and TRBJ1-1 provide the parts outside the CDR3, is DGGITQSPKYLFRKEGQNVTLSCEQNLNHDAMYWYRQDPGQGLRLIYYSQIVNDFQKGDIAEGYSVSREKKESFPLTVTSAQKNPTAFYLCASSSAGTGGPNTEAFFGQGTRLTVV.

The rearrangement joins TRBV30 to TRBJ2-3; tentatively, D is TRBD1 (5 bases). Deletions cut 1 base from V and 1 base from J, with 6 bases between. Germline V gene sequence: CDR1 GTSNPN, CDR2 SVGIG (reference sequence). This CDR3 comprises 13 residues. The CDR3 region has the DNA TGTGCCTGGAGTGGGGGCCGCACAGATACGCAGTATTTT. It translates to CAWSGGRTDTQYF.

For this clone: This same CDR3 is encoded by further DNA sequences in the sample. The rearrangement joins TRBV30 to TRBJ1-2, with a possible D match to TRBD1 (5 bases). In germline, CDR1 is GTSNPN, CDR2 SVGIG (reference sequence). With 3 bases removed from V and 4 bases from J, the gap between germline ends came to 9 bases. The CDR3 extends over 12 amino acids. CDR3: CAWSWGGYGYTF. The CDR3 DNA follows: TGTGCCTGGAGCTGGGGGGGCTATGGCTACACCTTC.

V gene TRBV19 combines with J gene TRBJ1-2; D gene uncertain. V shed 3 bases and J shed 6 bases, with 17 bases lying between them. The CDR3 consists of 15 residues. Germline V CDR1 and CDR2: LNHDA, SQIVND (reference sequence). This chain's CDR3 is CASSISHRNTHGYTF. The CDR3 DNA reads as TGTGCCAGTAGTATCTCCCACCGAAACACGCATGGCTACACCTTC.

This clone was seen a handful of times. This chain joins TRBV6-1 and TRBJ1-1; D uncertain. The V and J ends lost 1 base and 2 bases respectively, with 5 bases between them. This CDR3 contains 13 residues. Germline loops: CDR1 MNHNS, CDR2 SASEGT. The CDR3 DNA reads as TGTGCCAGCAGTGAAGTGTCAAACACTGAAGCTTTCTTT. Protein: CASSEVSNTEAFF.

V is TRBV18 and J is TRBJ2-1; 15 nucleotides align to TRBD2. The CDR3 has 19 residues. Trimming took 0 bases from V and 0 from J; bases not matched to a gene: 3. In germline, CDR1 is KGHSH, CDR2 LQKENI. CDR3 DNA: TGTGCCAGCTCACCACCGGGACTAGCGGGGGGCAGCTCCTACAATGAGCAGTTCTTC. This encodes CASSPPGLAGGSSYNEQFF.

This chain uses TRBV10-2 with TRBJ2-7; 7 nucleotides line up with TRBD1. V trimming: 6 bases; J trimming: 2 bases; junction bases outside the gene matches: 4. The CDR3 has 13 residues. CDR1 WSHSY and CDR2 SAAADI come from the germline V gene. Here the CDR3 reads CASRPQGPYEQYF. CDR3 coding DNA: TGCGCCAGCAGACCACAGGGGCCCTACGAGCAGTACTTC.

The genes are TRBV7-9 and TRBJ1-2; 9 bases are shared with TRBD1. This CDR3 contains 14 residues. Per germline, CDR1 SEHNR and CDR2 FQNEAQ (reference sequence). Trimming at V came to 6 bases and at J to 2 bases, leaving 4 bases not matched to a gene. The DNA of the CDR3 is TGTGCCAGCAGACCCGGGACAGGGAACTATGGCTACACCTTC. It is translated as CASRPGTGNYGYTF.

This clone was counted a single time. This rearrangement joins TRBV27 to TRBJ2-2, with a weak D call TRBD1 (6 bases). Germline values: CDR1 MNHEY, CDR2 SMNVEV (reference sequence). V lost 2 bases and J lost 4, with 11 bases in between. The CDR3 loop spans 15 amino acids. CDR3 sequence (DNA): TGTGCCAGCAGTTTAGACAGGCGGGTCACCGGGGAGCTGTTTTTT. Its protein is CASSLDRRVTGELFF.

This clone came up once. The chain uses TRBV5-6 and TRBJ1-2, with TRBD1 matching 12 bases. The CDR3 spans 15 residues. With V trimmed by 4 bases and J by 4 bases, 5 bases remained unmatched. In germline, CDR1 is SGHDT, CDR2 YYEEEE. The CDR3 sequence: CASSPGTGGVYGYTF. CDR3 DNA: TGTGCCAGCAGCCCAGGGACAGGGGGCGTCTATGGCTACACCTTC.

The chain links TRBV2 to TRBJ2-7, with 11 bases lining up with TRBD1. V dropped 5 bases and J dropped 7; count of bases not matched to a gene: 16. CDR1 is SNHLY and CDR2 is FYNNEI in the germline V gene. The CDR3 runs to 17 residues. The CDR3 is CASSRGQGVPLVYEQYF. The DNA for the CDR3 is TGTGCCAGCAGTCGGGGACAGGGGGTACCTCTGGTTTATGAGCAGTACTTC.

V gene TRBV11-2 combines with J gene TRBJ1-5, with a weak D call TRBD1 (5 bases). Germline-derived CDR1 and CDR2 are SGHAT and FQNNGV. Trimming stripped 5 bases from V and 1 base from J, with 12 bases between. CDR3 length: 15 amino acids. The CDR3 protein is CASSQDGGSNQPQHF. The CDR3 DNA reads TGTGCCAGCAGCCAGGACGGGGGAAGCAATCAGCCCCAGCATTTT.

The chain employs TRBV5-1 and TRBJ1-5; D is perhaps TRBD1 (6 bases). The CDR3 runs to 13 residues. V was pared by 7 bases and J by 2 bases, with 10 bases between. Germline CDR1 is SGHRS and CDR2 is YFSETQ. CDR3 coding DNA: TGCGCCAGCCGTGAGGGGGGCAATCAGCCCCAGCATTTT. Translating it yields CASREGGNQPQHF.

The chain combines TRBV28 with TRBJ1-5; D is perhaps TRBD1 (5 bases). CDR1 is MDHEN and CDR2 is SYDVKM in the germline V gene. Trimming removed 1 base at V and 1 base at J, with 14 bases between. The CDR3 contains 17 residues. The CDR3 DNA reads TGTGCCAGCAGTTTATTATTGAGGGGAGGAAGCAATCAGCCCCAGCATTTT. It is translated as CASSLLLRGGSNQPQHF.